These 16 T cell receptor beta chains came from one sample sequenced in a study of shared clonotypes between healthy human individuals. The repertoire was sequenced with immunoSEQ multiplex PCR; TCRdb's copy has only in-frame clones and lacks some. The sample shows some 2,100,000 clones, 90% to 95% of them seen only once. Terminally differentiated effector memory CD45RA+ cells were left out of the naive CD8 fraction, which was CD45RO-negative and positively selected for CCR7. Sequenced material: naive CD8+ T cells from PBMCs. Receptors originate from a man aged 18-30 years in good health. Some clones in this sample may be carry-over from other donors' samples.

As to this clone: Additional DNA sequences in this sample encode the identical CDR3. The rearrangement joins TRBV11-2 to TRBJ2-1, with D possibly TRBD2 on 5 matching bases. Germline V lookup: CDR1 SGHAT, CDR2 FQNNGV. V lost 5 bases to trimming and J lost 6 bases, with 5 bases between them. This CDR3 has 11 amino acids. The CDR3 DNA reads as TGTGCCAGCAGCCGGGGCAATGAGCAGTTCTTC. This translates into CASSRGNEQFF.

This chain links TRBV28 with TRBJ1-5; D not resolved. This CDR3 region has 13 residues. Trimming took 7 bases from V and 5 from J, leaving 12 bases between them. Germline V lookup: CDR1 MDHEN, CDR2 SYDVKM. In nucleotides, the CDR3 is TGTGCCAGCACTGAATCCGGGTATCAGCCCCAGCATTTT. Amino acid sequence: CASTESGYQPQHF. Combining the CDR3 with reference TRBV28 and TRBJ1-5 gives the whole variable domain DVKVTQSSRYLVKRTGEKVFLECVQDMDHENMFWYRQDPGLGLRLIYFSYDVKMKEKGDIPEGYSVSREKKERFSLILESASTNQTSMYLCASTESGYQPQHFGDGTRLSIL.

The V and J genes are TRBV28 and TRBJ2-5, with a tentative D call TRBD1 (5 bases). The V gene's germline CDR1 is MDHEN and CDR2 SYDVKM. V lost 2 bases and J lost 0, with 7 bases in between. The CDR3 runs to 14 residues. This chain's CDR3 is CASSLAGNQETQYF. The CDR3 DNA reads TGTGCCAGCAGTTTAGCAGGGAACCAAGAGACCCAGTACTTC.

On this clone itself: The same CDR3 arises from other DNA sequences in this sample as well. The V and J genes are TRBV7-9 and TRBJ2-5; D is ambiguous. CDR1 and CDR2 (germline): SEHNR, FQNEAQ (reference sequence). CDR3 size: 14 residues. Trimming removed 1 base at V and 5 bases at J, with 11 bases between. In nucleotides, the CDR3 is TGTGCCAGCAGCTTAGGTCCAGGTGGGGAGACCCAGTACTTC. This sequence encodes CASSLGPGGETQYF.

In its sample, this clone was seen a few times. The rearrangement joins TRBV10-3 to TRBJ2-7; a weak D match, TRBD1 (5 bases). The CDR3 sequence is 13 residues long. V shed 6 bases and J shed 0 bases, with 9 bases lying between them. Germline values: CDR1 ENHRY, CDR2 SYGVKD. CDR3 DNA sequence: TGTGCCATCAGGATGGACAACTCCTACGAGCAGTACTTC. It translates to CAIRMDNSYEQYF.

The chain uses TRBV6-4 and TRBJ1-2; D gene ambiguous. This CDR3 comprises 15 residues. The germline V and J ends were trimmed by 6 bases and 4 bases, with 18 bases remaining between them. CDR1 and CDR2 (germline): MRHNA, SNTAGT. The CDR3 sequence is CASRAPRPDFYGYTF. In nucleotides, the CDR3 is TGTGCCAGCAGGGCCCCGAGGCCGGACTTCTATGGCTACACCTTC.

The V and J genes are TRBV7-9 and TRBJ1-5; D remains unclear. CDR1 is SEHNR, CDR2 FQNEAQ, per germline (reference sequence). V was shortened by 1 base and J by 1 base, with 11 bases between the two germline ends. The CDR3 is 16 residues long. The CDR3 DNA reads TGTGCCAGCAGCTTAGAGGTGGACGAGAGCAATCAGCCCCAGCATTTT. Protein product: CASSLEVDESNQPQHF.

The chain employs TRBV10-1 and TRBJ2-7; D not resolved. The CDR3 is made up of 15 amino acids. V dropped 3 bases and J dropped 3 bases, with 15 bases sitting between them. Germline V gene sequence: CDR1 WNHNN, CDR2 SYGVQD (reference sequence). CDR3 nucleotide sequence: TGCGCCAGCAGTGAATCCCTAGACACGAACTACGAGCAGTACTTC. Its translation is CASSESLDTNYEQYF.

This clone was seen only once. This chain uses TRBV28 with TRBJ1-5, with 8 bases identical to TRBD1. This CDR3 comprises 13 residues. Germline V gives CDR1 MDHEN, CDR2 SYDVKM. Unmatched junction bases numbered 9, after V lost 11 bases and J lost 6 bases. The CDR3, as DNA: TGTGCCGGCCGACAGGGGCGTCTTCAGCCCCAGCATTTT. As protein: CAGRQGRLQPQHF.

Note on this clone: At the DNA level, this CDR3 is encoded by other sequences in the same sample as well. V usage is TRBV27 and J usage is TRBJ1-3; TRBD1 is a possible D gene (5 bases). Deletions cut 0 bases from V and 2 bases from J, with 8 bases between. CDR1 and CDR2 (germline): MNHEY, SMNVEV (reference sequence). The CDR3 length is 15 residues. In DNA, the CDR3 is TGTGCCAGCAGTTTATCGAGGGGCACTGGAAACACCATATATTTT. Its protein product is CASSLSRGTGNTIYF.

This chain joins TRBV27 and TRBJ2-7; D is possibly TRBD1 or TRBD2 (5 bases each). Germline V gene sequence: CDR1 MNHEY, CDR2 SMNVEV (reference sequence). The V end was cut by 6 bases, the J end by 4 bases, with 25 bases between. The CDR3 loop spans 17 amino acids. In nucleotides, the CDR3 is TGTGCCAGCAGGAAAGAGGGGTTTGGGAACAGCTTGTACGAGCAGTACTTC. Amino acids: CASRKEGFGNSLYEQYF.

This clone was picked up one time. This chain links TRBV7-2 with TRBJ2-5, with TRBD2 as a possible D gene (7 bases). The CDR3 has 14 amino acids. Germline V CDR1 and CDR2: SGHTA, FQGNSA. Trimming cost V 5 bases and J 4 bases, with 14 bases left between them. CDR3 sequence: CASSLGGVGETQYF. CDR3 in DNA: TGTGCCAGCAGCCTAGGGGGGGTTGGAGAGACCCAGTACTTC.

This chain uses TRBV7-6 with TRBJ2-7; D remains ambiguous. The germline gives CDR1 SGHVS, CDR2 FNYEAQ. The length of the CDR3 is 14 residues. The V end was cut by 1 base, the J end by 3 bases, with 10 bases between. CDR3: CASSLGPSGYEQYF. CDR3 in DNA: TGTGCCAGCAGCTTAGGACCGTCAGGCTACGAGCAGTACTTC.

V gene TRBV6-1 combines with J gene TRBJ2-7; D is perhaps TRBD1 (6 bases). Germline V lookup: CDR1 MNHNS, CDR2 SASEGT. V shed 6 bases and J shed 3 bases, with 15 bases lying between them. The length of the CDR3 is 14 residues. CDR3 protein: CASSPGRGYYEQYF. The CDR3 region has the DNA TGTGCCAGCAGCCCCGGCAGGGGATACTACGAGCAGTACTTC.

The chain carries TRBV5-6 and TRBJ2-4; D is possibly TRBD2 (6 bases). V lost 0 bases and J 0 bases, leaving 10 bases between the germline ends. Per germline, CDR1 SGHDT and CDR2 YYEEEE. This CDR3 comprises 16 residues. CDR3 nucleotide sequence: TGTGCCAGCAGCTTGGCGGCGGGACTAGCCAAAAACATTCAGTACTTC. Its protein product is CASSLAAGLAKNIQYF.

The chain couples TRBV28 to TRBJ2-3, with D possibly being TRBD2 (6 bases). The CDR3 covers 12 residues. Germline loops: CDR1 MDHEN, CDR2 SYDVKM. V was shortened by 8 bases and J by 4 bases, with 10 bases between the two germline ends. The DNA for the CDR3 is TGTGCCAGCCGGGACTCCTCAGATACGCAGTATTTT. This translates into CASRDSSDTQYF.